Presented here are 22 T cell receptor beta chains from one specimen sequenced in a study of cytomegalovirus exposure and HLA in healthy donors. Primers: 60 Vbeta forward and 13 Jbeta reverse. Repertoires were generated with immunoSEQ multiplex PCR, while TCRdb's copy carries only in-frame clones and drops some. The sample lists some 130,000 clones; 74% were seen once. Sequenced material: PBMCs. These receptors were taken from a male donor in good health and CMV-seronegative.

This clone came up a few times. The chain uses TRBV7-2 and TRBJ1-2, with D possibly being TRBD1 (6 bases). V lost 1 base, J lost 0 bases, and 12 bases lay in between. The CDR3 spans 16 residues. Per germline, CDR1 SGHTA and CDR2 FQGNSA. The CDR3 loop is CASSLVGGGANYGYTF. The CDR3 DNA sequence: TGTGCCAGCAGCTTAGTGGGAGGGGGGGCTAACTATGGCTACACCTTC.

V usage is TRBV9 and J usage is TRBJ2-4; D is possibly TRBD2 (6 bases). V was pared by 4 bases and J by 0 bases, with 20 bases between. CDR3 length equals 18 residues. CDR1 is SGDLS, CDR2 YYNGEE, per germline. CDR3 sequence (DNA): TGTGCCAGCAGCCCCTATGGTGGACTACCTCTAGCCAAAAACATTCAGTACTTC. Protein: CASSPYGGLPLAKNIQYF.

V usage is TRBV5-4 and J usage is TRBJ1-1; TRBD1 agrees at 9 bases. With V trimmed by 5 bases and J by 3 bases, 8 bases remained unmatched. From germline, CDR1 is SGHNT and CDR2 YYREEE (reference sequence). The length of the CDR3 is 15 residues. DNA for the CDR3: TGTGCCAGCAGAAAAAAACAGGGGGCCGACACTGAAGCTTTCTTT. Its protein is CASRKKQGADTEAFF.

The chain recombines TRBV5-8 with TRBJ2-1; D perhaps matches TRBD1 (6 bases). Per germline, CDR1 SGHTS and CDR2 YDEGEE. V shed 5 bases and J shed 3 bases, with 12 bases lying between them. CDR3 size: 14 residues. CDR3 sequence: CASRGLGGYNEQFF. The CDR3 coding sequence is TGTGCCAGCAGGGGGCTAGGGGGCTACAATGAGCAGTTCTTC.

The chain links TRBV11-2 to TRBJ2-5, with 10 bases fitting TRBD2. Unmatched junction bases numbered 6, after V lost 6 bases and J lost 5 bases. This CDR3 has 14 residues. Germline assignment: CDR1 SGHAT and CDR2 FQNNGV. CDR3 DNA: TGTGCCAGCAGGGTAGCGGGAGGAGGGGAGACCCAGTACTTC. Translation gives CASRVAGGGETQYF.

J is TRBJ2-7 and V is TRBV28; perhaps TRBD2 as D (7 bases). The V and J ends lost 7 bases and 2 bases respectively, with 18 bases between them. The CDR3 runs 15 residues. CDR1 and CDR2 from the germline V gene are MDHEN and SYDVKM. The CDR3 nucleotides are TGTGCCAGCATTGGCTGGGAGGGGGGTACCTACGAGCAGTACTTC. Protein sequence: CASIGWEGGTYEQYF.

The CDR3 region has the DNA TGTGCCAGCAGCTCCCTAGCGTACTCCTACGAGCAGTACTTC. It encodes CASSSLAYSYEQYF. The rearrangement links TRBV11-2 to TRBJ2-7, with D tentatively TRBD2 (6 bases). The ends were cut back, 4 bases at V and 0 bases at J, with 10 bases in the middle. The CDR3 is made up of 14 amino acids. CDR1 is SGHAT and CDR2 is FQNNGV in the germline V gene.

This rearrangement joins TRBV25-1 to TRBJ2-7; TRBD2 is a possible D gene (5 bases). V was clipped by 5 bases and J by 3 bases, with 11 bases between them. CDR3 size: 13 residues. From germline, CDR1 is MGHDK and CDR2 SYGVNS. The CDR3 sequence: CASSSGGGYEQYF. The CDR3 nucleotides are TGTGCCAGCAGTAGTGGTGGAGGCTACGAGCAGTACTTC.

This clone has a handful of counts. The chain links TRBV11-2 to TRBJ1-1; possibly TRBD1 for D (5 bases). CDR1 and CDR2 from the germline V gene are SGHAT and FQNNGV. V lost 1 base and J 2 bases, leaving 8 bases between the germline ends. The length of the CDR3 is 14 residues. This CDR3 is CASSLGQGNTEAFF. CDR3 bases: TGTGCCAGCAGCTTAGGGCAGGGTAACACTGAAGCTTTCTTT.

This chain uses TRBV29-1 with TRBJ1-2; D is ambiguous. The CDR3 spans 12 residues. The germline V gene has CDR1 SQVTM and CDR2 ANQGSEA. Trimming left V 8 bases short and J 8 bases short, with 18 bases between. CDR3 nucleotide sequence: TGCAGCTCGGGTGACCTCGGCGAAGGCTACACCTTC. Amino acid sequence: CSSGDLGEGYTF. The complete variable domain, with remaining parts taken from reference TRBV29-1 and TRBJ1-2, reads SAVISQKPSRDICQRGTSLTIQCQVDSQVTMMFWYRQQPGQSLTLIATANQGSEATYESGFVIDKFPISRPNLTFSTLTVSNMSPEDSSIYLCSSGDLGEGYTFGSGTRLTVV.

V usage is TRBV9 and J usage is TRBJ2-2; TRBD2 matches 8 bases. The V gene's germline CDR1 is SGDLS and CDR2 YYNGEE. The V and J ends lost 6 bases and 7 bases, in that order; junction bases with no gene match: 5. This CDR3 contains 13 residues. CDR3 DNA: TGTGCCAGCACCGCGGGAGGTGGCGGGGAGCTGTTTTTT. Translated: CASTAGGGGELFF.

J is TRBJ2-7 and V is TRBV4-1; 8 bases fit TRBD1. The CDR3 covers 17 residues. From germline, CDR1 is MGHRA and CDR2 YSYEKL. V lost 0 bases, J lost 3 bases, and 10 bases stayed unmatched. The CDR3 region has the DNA TGCGCCAGCAGCCAAGAAACGGGGACAGGACCCTACTACGAGCAGTACTTC. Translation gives CASSQETGTGPYYEQYF.

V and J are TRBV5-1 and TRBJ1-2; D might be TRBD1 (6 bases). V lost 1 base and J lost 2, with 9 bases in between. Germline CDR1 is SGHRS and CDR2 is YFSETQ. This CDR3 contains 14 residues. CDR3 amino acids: CASSLSGQNYGYTF. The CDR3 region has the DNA TGCGCCAGCAGCTTGTCGGGACAAAACTATGGCTACACCTTC.

The CDR3 sequence: CASSTARTSDTQYF. CDR3 DNA: TGTGCCAGCAGCACCGCCCGTACTTCAGATACGCAGTATTTT. The genes are TRBV7-9 and TRBJ2-3; D not resolved. From germline, CDR1 is SEHNR and CDR2 FQNEAQ (reference sequence). The CDR3 is 14 amino acids. Trimming took off 5 bases at V and 4 bases at J, with 13 bases between the two ends.

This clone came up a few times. The CDR3 bases are TGCGCCAGCAGCCATCGCGGACTAGTCGGCAATGAGCAGTTCTTC. Translating gives CASSHRGLVGNEQFF. The chain uses TRBV4-3 and TRBJ2-1; 7 bases align to TRBD2. Germline CDR1 reads LGHNA; CDR2 reads YSLEER. Unmatched junction bases numbered 8, after V lost 3 bases and J lost 6 bases. The CDR3 totals 15 residues.

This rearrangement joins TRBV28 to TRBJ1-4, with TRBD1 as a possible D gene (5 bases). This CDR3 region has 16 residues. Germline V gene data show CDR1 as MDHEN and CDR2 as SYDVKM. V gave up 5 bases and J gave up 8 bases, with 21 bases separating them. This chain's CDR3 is CASSPRGQGGGEKLFF. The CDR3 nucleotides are TGTGCCAGCAGTCCCCGCGGACAAGGCGGAGGGGAAAAACTGTTTTTT.

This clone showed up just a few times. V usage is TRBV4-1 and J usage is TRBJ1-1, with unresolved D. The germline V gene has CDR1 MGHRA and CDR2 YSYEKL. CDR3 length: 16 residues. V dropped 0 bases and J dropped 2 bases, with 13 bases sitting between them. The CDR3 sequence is CASSQDWAQLNTEAFF. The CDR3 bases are TGCGCCAGCAGCCAAGATTGGGCGCAGCTCAACACTGAAGCTTTCTTT.

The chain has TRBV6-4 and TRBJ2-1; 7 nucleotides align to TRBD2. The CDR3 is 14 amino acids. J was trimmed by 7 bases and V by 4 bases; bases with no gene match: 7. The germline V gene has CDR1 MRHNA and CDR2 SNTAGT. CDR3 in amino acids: CASSGGSAMNEQFF. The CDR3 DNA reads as TGTGCCAGCAGTGGCGGGAGCGCAATGAATGAGCAGTTCTTC.

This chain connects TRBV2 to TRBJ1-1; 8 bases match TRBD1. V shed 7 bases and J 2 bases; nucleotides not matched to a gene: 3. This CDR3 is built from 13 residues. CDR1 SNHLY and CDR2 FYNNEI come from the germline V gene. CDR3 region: CASTGQGNTEAFF. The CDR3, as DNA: TGTGCCAGCACCGGACAGGGTAACACTGAAGCTTTCTTT.

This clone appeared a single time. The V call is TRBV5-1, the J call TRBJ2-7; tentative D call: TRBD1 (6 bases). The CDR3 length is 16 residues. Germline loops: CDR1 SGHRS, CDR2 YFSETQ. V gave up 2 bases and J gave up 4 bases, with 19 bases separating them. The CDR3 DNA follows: TGCGCCAGCAGCTTCTTCCAAGGGGGAGCGTTATACGAGCAGTACTTC. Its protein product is CASSFFQGGALYEQYF.

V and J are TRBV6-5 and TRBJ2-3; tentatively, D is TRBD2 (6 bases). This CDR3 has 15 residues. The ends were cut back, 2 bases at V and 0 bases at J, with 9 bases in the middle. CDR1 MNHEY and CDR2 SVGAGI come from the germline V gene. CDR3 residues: CASSYGTYSTDTQYF. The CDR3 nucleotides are TGTGCCAGCAGTTACGGGACTTATAGCACAGATACGCAGTATTTT.

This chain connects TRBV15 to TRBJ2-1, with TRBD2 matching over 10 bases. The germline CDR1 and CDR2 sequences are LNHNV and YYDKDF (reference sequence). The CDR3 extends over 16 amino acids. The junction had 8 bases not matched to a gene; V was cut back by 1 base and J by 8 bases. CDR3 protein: CATSRVLTSGVDEQFF. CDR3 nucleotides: TGTGCCACCAGCAGAGTGTTAACTAGCGGGGTAGATGAGCAGTTCTTC.